Presented here are 18 T cell receptor beta chains from one specimen sequenced in a study of T-cell memory formation after mild COVID-19. Each CDR3 protein is one row after TCRdb ran MiXCR on the 5' RACE reads. The table has roughly 610,000 distinct CDR3 sequences, around 16% seen once. Sequencing was done on a sample of PBMCs or a T cell subset sorted from them (not recorded which). The receptors stem from an adult woman who had mild COVID-19 (a few samples of this study predate the infection). Cell type and time point are not known.

Only a few counts were recorded for this clonotype. The chain uses TRBV29-1 and TRBJ2-2; no clear D gene. CDR3 length equals 13 residues. Germline V CDR1 and CDR2: SQVTM, ANQGSEA. V was pared by 4 bases and J by 6 bases, with 12 bases between. CDR3 loop: CSVVSVPSGELFF. CDR3 coding DNA: TGCAGCGTTGTAAGCGTCCCGTCCGGGGAGCTGTTTTTT.

This chain uses TRBV6-5 with TRBJ2-3; 10 bases align to TRBD2. This CDR3 is built from 16 residues. Germline CDR1 MNHEY, CDR2 SVGAGI. V shed 3 bases, J shed 2 bases, and the junction held 5 bases outside the gene matches. The CDR3 reads CASSYASGGFTDTQYF. CDR3 in DNA: TGTGCCAGCAGTTATGCTAGCGGGGGATTCACAGATACGCAGTATTTT.

The CDR3 here is CASSSSSGRRGTQYF. Written as DNA, the CDR3 is TGTGCCAGCAGCTCCTCTAGCGGGAGACGCGGTACGCAGTATTTT. This chain connects TRBV6-5 to TRBJ2-3; 10 bases are shared with TRBD2. Germline CDR1 is MNHEY and CDR2 is SVGAGI. V was clipped by 6 bases and J by 8 bases; unmatched bases: 11. CDR3 length: 15 amino acids.

V gene TRBV5-1 combines with J gene TRBJ1-2; D not resolved. This CDR3 has 14 amino acids. V shed 4 bases and J shed 4 bases, with 14 bases lying between them. Germline assignment: CDR1 SGHRS and CDR2 YFSETQ. CDR3 region: CASSPDPGGYGYTF. CDR3 nucleotide sequence: TGCGCCAGCAGCCCCGACCCAGGTGGCTATGGCTACACCTTC.

J is TRBJ2-7 and V is TRBV7-8, with unresolved D. CDR1 and CDR2 from the germline V gene are SGHVS and FQNEAQ. The length of the CDR3 is 13 residues. Trimming took off 0 bases at V and 6 bases at J, with 9 bases between the two ends. CDR3 amino acids: CASSLASSREQYF. The CDR3 nucleotides read TGTGCCAGCAGCTTAGCCTCGAGTCGCGAGCAGTACTTC.

This clonotype was detected a few times. DNA of the CDR3: TGTGCCAGCAGTATTGCCGGGGAGCTGTTTTTT. Residues: CASSIAGELFF. The chain combines TRBV27 with TRBJ2-2; D call uncertain. Germline CDR1 reads MNHEY; CDR2 reads SMNVEV (reference sequence). V lost 5 bases, J lost 6 bases, and 4 bases lay in between. This CDR3 is 11 amino acids long.

The rearrangement joins TRBV20-1 to TRBJ2-7; TRBD1 aligns across 11 bases. Germline lookup yields CDR1 DFQATT and CDR2 SNEGSKA (reference sequence). The length of the CDR3 is 15 residues. The junction had 11 bases not matched to a gene; V was cut back by 5 bases and J by 5 bases. CDR3 bases: TGCAGTGCTCCGCGCCGGACAGGGGGCGCGAACGAGCAGTACTTC. This encodes CSAPRRTGGANEQYF.

The V call is TRBV20-1, the J call TRBJ1-2, with D maybe TRBD1 (5 bases). Trimming left V 5 bases short and J 2 bases short, with 18 bases between. CDR3 length: 15 amino acids. CDR1 and CDR2 (germline): DFQATT, SNEGSKA (reference sequence). The chain's CDR3 is CSARSPGLLNYGYTF. The CDR3 nucleotides read TGCAGTGCTCGTTCCCCGGGACTGCTAAACTATGGCTACACCTTC.

This clonotype was detected a few times. This chain connects TRBV19 to TRBJ1-6, with 7 bases aligning to TRBD1. The CDR3 covers 15 residues. The V and J ends lost 8 bases and 4 bases, in that order; junction bases with no gene match: 8. Looked up from germline, CDR1 is LNHDA and CDR2 is SQIVND (reference sequence). The chain's CDR3 is CASGQQGTYNSPLHF. The DNA of the CDR3 is TGTGCCAGTGGACAACAGGGGACGTATAATTCACCCCTCCACTTT.

In the case of this clonotype: One junction end does not reproduce the germline sequence, and a read error may be involved. The chain combines TRBV4-3 with TRBJ2-2, with a weak D call TRBD2 (6 bases). The length of the CDR3 is 14 residues. The V gene's germline CDR1 is LGHNA and CDR2 YSLEER. The CDR3 nucleotides read TGCGCCAGCAGCAAAGAACCCGGGAGCCGGGAGCTGTTTTTT. Protein product: CASSKEPGSRELFF.

The chain joins TRBV4-1 to TRBJ1-6; TRBD1 is a possible D gene (5 bases). This CDR3 contains 16 residues. Germline CDR1 MGHRA, CDR2 YSYEKL. Deletions cut 0 bases from V and 6 bases from J, with 12 bases between. As DNA, the CDR3 is TGCGCCAGCAGCCAAGATCCGATAGACAGTAATTCACCCCTCCACTTT. It translates to CASSQDPIDSNSPLHF.

Many counts were recorded for this clonotype. The V call is TRBV5-1, the J call TRBJ2-1; maybe TRBD2 (6 bases). In germline, CDR1 is SGHRS, CDR2 YFSETQ. V lost 1 base and J 0 bases, leaving 23 bases between the germline ends. The CDR3 totals 20 residues. The CDR3 DNA sequence: TGCGCCAGCAGCTTGTTTTTCACGGCGGGAACTATAGGCTCCTACAATGAGCAGTTCTTC. Protein product: CASSLFFTAGTIGSYNEQFF.

The chain uses TRBV5-8 and TRBJ2-3; 16 positions agree with TRBD2. Germline lookup yields CDR1 SGHTS and CDR2 YDEGEE. V lost 3 bases to trimming and J lost 8 bases; unmatched junction nucleotides: 6. The length of the CDR3 is 16 residues. The CDR3: CASSSPGLAGGPTQYF. Here the CDR3 DNA reads TGTGCCAGCAGCTCACCGGGACTAGCGGGAGGGCCTACGCAGTATTTT.

This chain uses TRBV6-6 with TRBJ1-1; D unclear. This CDR3 is 17 amino acids long. Looked up from germline, CDR1 is MNHNY and CDR2 is SVGAGI (reference sequence). V lost 0 bases, J lost 0 bases, and 14 bases lay in between. The DNA for the CDR3 is TGTGCCAGCAGTTACTCGAAGAGGATTCAACTGAACACTGAAGCTTTCTTT. This encodes CASSYSKRIQLNTEAFF.

The chain carries TRBV7-9 and TRBJ2-5, with 9 nucleotides matching TRBD1. Germline CDR1 SEHNR, CDR2 FQNEAQ (reference sequence). The CDR3 has 16 residues. The V gene end was trimmed by 3 bases and the J gene end by 4 bases; junction bases not matched to a gene: 9. The CDR3: CASSFGDRGSGETQYF. CDR3 nucleotides: TGTGCCAGCAGCTTCGGAGACAGGGGGTCGGGAGAGACCCAGTACTTC.

J is TRBJ1-1 and V is TRBV4-3; D call uncertain. The V end lost 0 bases, the J end lost 5 bases, and 13 bases lay between the germline ends. Germline V gene sequence: CDR1 LGHNA, CDR2 YSLEER. The CDR3 contains 15 residues. The CDR3, as DNA: TGCGCCAGCAGCCAAGATAGGAGGGCCTGGACTGAAGCTTTCTTT. This gives the protein CASSQDRRAWTEAFF.

The chain couples TRBV29-1 to TRBJ2-7; no reliable D call. Trimming removed 5 bases from V and 5 bases from J, with 10 bases in between. The germline V gene has CDR1 SQVTM and CDR2 ANQGSEA. The CDR3 has 11 amino acids. The CDR3 nucleotides read TGCAGCGTTCGCTTGGTGAACGAGCAGTACTTC. Its translation: CSVRLVNEQYF.

This clonotype turned up a few times. The chain combines TRBV29-1 with TRBJ1-1, with no clear D. The CDR3 is made up of 12 amino acids. Between the trimmed V and J ends, which lost 3 bases and 1 base, there was a span of 6 bases. Germline V gene data show CDR1 as SQVTM and CDR2 as ANQGSEA. CDR3: CSVDTENTEAFF. As DNA, the CDR3 is TGCAGCGTTGATACCGAGAACACTGAAGCTTTCTTT.